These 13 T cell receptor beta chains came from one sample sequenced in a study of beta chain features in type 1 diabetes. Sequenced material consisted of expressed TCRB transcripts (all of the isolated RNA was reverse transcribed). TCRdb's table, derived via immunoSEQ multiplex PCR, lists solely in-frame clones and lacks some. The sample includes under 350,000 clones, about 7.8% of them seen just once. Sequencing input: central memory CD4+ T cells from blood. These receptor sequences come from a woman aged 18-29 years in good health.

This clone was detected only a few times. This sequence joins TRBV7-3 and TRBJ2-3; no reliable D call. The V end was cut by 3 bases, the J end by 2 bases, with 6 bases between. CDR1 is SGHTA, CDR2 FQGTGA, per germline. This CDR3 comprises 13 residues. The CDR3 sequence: CASSFYTTDTQYF. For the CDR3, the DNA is TGTGCCAGCAGCTTCTACACCACAGATACGCAGTATTTT.

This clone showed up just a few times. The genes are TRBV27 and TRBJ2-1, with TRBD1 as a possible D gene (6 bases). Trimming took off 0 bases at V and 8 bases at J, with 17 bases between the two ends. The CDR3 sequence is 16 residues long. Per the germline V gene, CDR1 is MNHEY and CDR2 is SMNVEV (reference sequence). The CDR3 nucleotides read TGTGCCAGCAGTTTATCGCGTGGACAGACTCTGGATGAGCAGTTCTTC. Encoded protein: CASSLSRGQTLDEQFF.

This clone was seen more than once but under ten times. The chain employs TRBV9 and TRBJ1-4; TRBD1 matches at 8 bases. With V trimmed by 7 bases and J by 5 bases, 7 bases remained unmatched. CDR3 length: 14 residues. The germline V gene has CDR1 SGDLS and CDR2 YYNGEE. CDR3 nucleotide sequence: TGTGCCAGCGGGAGACAGGGGAGGAATGAAAAACTGTTTTTT. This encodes CASGRQGRNEKLFF.

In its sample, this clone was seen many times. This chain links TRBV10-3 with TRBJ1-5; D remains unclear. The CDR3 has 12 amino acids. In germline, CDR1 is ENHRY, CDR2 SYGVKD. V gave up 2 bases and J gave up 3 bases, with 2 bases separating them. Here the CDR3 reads CAISEANQPQHF. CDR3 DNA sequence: TGTGCCATCAGTGAGGCCAATCAGCCCCAGCATTTT.

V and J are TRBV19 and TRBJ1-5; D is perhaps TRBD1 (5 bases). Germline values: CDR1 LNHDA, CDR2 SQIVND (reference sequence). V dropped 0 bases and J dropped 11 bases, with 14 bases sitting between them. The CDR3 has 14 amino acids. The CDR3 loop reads CASSIDRAVGAQHF. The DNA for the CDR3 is TGTGCCAGTAGTATAGACAGGGCAGTCGGGGCCCAGCATTTT. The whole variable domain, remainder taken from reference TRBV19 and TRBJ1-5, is DGGITQSPKYLFRKEGQNVTLSCEQNLNHDAMYWYRQDPGQGLRLIYYSQIVNDFQKGDIAEGYSVSREKKESFPLTVTSAQKNPTAFYLCASSIDRAVGAQHFGDGTRLSIL.

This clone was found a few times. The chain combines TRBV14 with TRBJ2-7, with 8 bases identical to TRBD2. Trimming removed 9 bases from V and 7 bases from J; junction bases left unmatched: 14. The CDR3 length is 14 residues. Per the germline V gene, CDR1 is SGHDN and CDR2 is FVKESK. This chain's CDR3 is CASTPLAGGGEQYF. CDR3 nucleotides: TGTGCCAGTACACCTCTCGCGGGAGGAGGGGAGCAGTACTTC.

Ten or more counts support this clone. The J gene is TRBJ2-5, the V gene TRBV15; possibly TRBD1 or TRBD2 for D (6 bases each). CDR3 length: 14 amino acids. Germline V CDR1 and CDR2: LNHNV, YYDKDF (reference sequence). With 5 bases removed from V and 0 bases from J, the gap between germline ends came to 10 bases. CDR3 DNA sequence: TGTGCCACCAGCCGAGGGGGGTACCAAGAGACCCAGTACTTC. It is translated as CATSRGGYQETQYF.

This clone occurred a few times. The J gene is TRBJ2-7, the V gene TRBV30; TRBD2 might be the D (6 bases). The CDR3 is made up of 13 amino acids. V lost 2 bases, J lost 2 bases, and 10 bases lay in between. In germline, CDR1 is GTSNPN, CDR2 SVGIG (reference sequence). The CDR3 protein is CAWSRLGAYEQYF. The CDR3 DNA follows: TGTGCCTGGAGTCGACTAGGGGCCTACGAGCAGTACTTC.

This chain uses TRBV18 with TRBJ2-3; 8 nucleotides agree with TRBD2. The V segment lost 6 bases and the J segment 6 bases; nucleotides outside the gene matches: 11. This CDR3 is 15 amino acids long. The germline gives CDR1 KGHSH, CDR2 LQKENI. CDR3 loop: CASSDSGARRDTQYF. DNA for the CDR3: TGTGCCAGCTCGGATAGCGGGGCCAGAAGGGATACGCAGTATTTT.

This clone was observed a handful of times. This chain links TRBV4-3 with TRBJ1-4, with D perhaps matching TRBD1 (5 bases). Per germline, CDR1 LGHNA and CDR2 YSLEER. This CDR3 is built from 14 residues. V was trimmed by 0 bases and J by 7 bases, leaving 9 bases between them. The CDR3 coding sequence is TGCGCCAGCAGCCAAGAGCCAGGGAGTGAAAAACTGTTTTTT. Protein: CASSQEPGSEKLFF.

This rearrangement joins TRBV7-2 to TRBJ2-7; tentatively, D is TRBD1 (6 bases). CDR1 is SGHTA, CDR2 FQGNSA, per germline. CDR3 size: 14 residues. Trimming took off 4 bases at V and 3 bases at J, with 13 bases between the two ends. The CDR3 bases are TGTGCCAGCAGCTACTTCGGACAGTACTACGAGCAGTACTTC. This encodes CASSYFGQYYEQYF.

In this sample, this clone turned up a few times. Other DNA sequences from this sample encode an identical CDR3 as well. CDR3 sequence (DNA): TGCGCCAGCAGCCAGGGGCCCTCCACAGATACGCAGTATTTT. It codes for CASSQGPSTDTQYF. This sequence joins TRBV4-3 and TRBJ2-3; tentative D call: TRBD1 (5 bases). CDR3 size: 14 residues. Germline loops: CDR1 LGHNA, CDR2 YSLEER. Trimming left V 3 bases short and J 2 bases short, with 9 bases between.

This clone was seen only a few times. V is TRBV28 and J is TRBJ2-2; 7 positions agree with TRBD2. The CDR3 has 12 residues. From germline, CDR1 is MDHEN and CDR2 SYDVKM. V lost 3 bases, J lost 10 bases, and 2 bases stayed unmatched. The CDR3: CASSLRGKELFF. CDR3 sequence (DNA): TGTGCCAGCAGTTTGCGGGGGAAGGAGCTGTTTTTT.